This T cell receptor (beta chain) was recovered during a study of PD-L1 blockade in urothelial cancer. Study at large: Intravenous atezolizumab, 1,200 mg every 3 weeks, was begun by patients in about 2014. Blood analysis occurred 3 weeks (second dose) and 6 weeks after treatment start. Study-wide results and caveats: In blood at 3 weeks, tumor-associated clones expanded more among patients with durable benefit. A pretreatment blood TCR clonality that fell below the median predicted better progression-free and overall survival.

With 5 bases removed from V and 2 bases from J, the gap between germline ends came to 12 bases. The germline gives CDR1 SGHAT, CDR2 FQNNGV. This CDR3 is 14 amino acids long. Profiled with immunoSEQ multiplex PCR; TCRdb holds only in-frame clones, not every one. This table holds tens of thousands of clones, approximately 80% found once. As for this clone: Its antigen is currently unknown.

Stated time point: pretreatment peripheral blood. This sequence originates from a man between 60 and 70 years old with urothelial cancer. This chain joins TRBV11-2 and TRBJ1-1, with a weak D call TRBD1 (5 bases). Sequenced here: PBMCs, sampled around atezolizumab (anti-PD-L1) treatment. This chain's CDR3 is CASSQGLQNTEAFF. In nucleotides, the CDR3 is TGTGCCAGCAGCCAGGGACTCCAAAACACTGAAGCTTTCTTT. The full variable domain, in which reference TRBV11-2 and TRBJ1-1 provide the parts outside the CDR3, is EAGVAQSPRYKIIEKRQSVAFWCNPISGHATLYWYQQILGQGPKLLIQFQNNGVVDDSQLPKDRFSAERLKGVDSTLKIQPAKLEDSAVYLCASSQGLQNTEAFFGQGTRLTVV.